This TCR beta chain was sequenced during a study of blood T cells in healthy people across ages. Whole-study findings and limits: With unsorted PBMCs, a conclusive comparison of naive versus antigen-experienced cells was not possible. Changes seen in expanded clonotypes were possibly confounded by donor CMV status left unknown. Observed TCR beta diversity per million T cells went down as age went up. This fall followed a roughly linear course with age.

A second PCR, run for 7 to 11 cycles, used a sample-barcoded 5' primer plus a J-beta primer mix. A template-switch adaptor with 12 random nucleotides tagged each cDNA molecule. A single record per CDR3 protein comes from TCRdb applying MiXCR to the 5' RACE reads. The data contain over 550,000 distinct CDR3 sequences, approximately 30% of them singletons. The sample holds many counts of this clonotype. Its matching antigen is unknown. Sequencing was done on a sample of blood. The source is a woman aged 80 or older in good health.

The CDR3 region is CASSLRTYDGGPRNSPLHF. In DNA, the CDR3 is TGTGCCAGCAGCTTAAGGACATACGATGGCGGCCCGAGGAATTCACCCCTCCACTTT. This chain uses TRBV7-9 with TRBJ1-6; possibly TRBD1 for D (5 bases). CDR3 size: 19 residues. With 2 bases removed from V and 7 bases from J, the gap between germline ends came to 24 bases. Germline CDR1 reads SEHNR; CDR2 reads FQNEAQ (reference sequence).